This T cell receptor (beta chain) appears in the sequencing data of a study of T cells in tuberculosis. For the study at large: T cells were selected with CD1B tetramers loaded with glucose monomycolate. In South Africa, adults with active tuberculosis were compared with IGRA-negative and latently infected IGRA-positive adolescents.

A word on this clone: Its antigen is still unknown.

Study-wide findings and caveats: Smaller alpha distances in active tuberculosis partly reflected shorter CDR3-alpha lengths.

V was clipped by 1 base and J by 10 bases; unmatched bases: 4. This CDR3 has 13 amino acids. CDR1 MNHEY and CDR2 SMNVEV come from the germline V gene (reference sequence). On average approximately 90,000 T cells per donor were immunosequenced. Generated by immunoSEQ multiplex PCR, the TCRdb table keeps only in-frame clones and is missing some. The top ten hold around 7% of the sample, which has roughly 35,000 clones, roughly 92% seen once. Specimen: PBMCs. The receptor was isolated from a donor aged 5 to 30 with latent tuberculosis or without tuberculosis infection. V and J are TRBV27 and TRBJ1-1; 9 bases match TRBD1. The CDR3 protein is CASSLFGTGPAFF. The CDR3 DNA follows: TGTGCCAGCAGTTTATTCGGGACAGGGCCAGCTTTCTTT.